This TCR beta chain was obtained from a study of blood T cell repertoires in COVID-19. Trimming removed 9 bases at V and 9 bases at J, with 12 bases between. Germline lookup yields CDR1 MGHDK and CDR2 SYGVNS. This CDR3 is 11 amino acids long. This clone was seen only a few times. Clones were read by immunoSEQ multiplex PCR, and TCRdb kept only the in-frame ones, dropping some. The sample consists of about 280,000 clones, approximately 83% of them appearing once. The rearrangement joins TRBV25-1 to TRBJ2-1, with TRBD1 as a possible D gene (5 bases). The sequenced sample was peripheral blood. This clonotype was obtained from a human donor in a cohort sampled during active COVID-19. The CDR3 loop reads CASKGHGEQFF. The CDR3 DNA follows: TGTGCCAGTAAGGGGCATGGTGAGCAGTTCTTC.